Following are 26 T cell receptor beta chains from one sample sequenced in a study of vaccination and CD4 T cells after COVID-19. These receptors lack a known antigen. Researchers used the Oncomine TCR Beta short-read assay to sequence DNA from cultured CD4+ T cells. TCRdb re-called the PCR reads with MiXCR, one entry per CDR3 protein. The sample includes under 25,000 distinct CDR3 sequences, around 50% of them seen just once. Documented treatment: roughly ten-day PBMC culture with coronavirus spike peptide pools or control peptides (ViraFEST assay). The sequenced material came from CD4+ T cells from blood, cultured in vitro. The receptor source for this set is a human donor who had recovered from COVID-19.

The chain uses TRBV6-2 or TRBV6-3 and TRBJ2-7; 10 bases line up with TRBD2. The length of the CDR3 is 13 residues. Germline CDR1 is MNHEY and CDR2 is SVGEGT. The V and J ends lost 6 bases and 12 bases, in that order; junction bases with no gene match: 11. CDR3 sequence reads: CASSEIAGGPRYF. For the CDR3, the DNA is TGTGCCAGCAGCGAAATAGCGGGAGGCCCTCGGTACTTC.

A note on this clonotype: At one of its ends the junction is not consistent with the germline gene, which may arise from a read error. The J gene is TRBJ1-5, the V gene TRBV7-6; 7 bases match TRBD1. CDR1 SGHVS and CDR2 FNYEAQ come from the germline V gene. The CDR3 has 15 residues. The CDR3 nucleotides are TGTGCCGGCAGCTCCCAAAACAGGGGTGTCGGGCCCCAGCATTTT. It specifies CAGSSQNRGVGPQHF.

This chain connects TRBV28 to TRBJ1-5, with D uncertain. Germline V CDR1 and CDR2: MDHEN, SYDVKM. This CDR3 comprises 13 residues. Between the trimmed V and J ends, which lost 4 bases and 7 bases, there was a span of 11 bases. For the CDR3, the DNA is TGTGCCAGCAGTTGGGGTACGGAGCAGCCCCAGCATTTT. Amino acids: CASSWGTEQPQHF. The full variable domain, in which reference TRBV28 and TRBJ1-5 provide the parts outside the CDR3, is DVKVTQSSRYLVKRTGEKVFLECVQDMDHENMFWYRQDPGLGLRLIYFSYDVKMKEKGDIPEGYSVSREKKERFSLILESASTNQTSMYLCASSWGTEQPQHFGDGTRLSIL.

This clonotype has a handful of counts. The chain uses TRBV20-1 and TRBJ2-3; TRBD2 agrees at 10 bases. CDR1 DFQATT and CDR2 SNEGSKA come from the germline V gene (reference sequence). This CDR3 spans 17 amino acids. V lost 0 bases, J lost 8 bases, and 14 bases stayed unmatched. The CDR3 DNA reads as TGCAGTGCTAGAGATTCTTCGGGGCTAGCGGGAGAGGGTACGCAGTATTTT. Translating it yields CSARDSSGLAGEGTQYF.

This clonotype appeared a few times. One end of the junction varies from germline; a read error may be responsible. The chain links TRBV7-8 to TRBJ1-1; 7 nucleotides line up with TRBD1. This CDR3 has 17 residues. Germline assignment: CDR1 SGHVS and CDR2 FQNEAQ. In DNA form, the CDR3 reads TGTGCCAGCAGTTTAGGGGGGGACAGTCGACTAAACACTGAAGCTTTCTTT. Amino acids: CASSLGGDSRLNTEAFF. The full variable domain, with the rest looked up from reference TRBV7-8 and TRBJ1-1, is GAGVSQSPRYKVAKRGQDVALRCDPISGHVSLFWYQQALGQGPEFLTYFQNEAQLDKSGLPSDRFFAERPEGSVSTLKIQRTQQEDSAVYLCASSLGGDSRLNTEAFFGQGTRLTVV.

The genes are TRBV6-1 and TRBJ2-5; D not certain. The CDR3 runs to 12 residues. Per germline, CDR1 MNHNS and CDR2 SASEGT. Deletions cut 8 bases from V and 5 bases from J, with 12 bases between. For the CDR3, the DNA is TGTGCCAGCGATTCAGATTTGGAGACCCAGTACTTC. Translating it yields CASDSDLETQYF.

The V and J genes are TRBV15 and TRBJ1-5; D uncertain. Germline values: CDR1 LNHNV, CDR2 YYDKDF (reference sequence). V lost 0 bases and J 5 bases, leaving 11 bases between the germline ends. The length of the CDR3 is 15 residues. CDR3 residues: CATSRESRGYQPQHF. The CDR3 nucleotides are TGTGCCACCAGCAGAGAAAGTCGAGGGTATCAGCCCCAGCATTTT.

V is TRBV12-3 or TRBV12-4 and J is TRBJ2-5; D is possibly TRBD2 (7 bases). The V end lost 1 base, the J end lost 5 bases, and 11 bases lay between the germline ends. The CDR3 contains 14 residues. CDR3 nucleotide sequence: TGTGCCAGCAGTTTAGGGGGAGGGGGGGAGACCCAGTACTTC. The encoded protein is CASSLGGGGETQYF.

The chain recombines TRBV19 with TRBJ2-4; tentatively, D is TRBD1 (5 bases). The CDR3 has 14 amino acids. V gave up 7 bases and J gave up 6 bases, with 16 bases separating them. Germline-derived CDR1 and CDR2 are LNHDA and SQIVND (reference sequence). The CDR3 region has the DNA TGTGCCAGTAACAAGGGAACAAGGGGAAACATTCAGTACTTC. It yields the protein CASNKGTRGNIQYF.

This clonotype was seen a single time. This chain links TRBV7-8 with TRBJ1-1; D is unresolved. The CDR3 spans 16 residues. Germline V gene lookup returns CDR1 SGHVS and CDR2 FQNEAQ. Trimming removed 0 bases from V and 5 bases from J, with 16 bases in between. The DNA for the CDR3 is TGTGCCAGCAGCTTAGCCCCTGGCCAGTGGGAGACTGAAGCTTTCTTT. This gives the protein CASSLAPGQWETEAFF.

This clonotype was seen a few times. The chain is built from TRBV21-1 and TRBJ1-1. TRBV21-1 is marked as a pseudogene. This CDR3 is 13 amino acids long. The CDR3 is CASSKERKAEAFF. The CDR3 region has the DNA TGTGCCAGCAGCAAAGAGAGGAAAGCTGAAGCTTTCTTT.

This clonotype was recorded only once. The chain's CDR3 is CSANLEGGAEQYF. The CDR3 coding sequence is TGCAGTGCTAACCTCGAGGGGGGTGCCGAGCAGTACTTC. V usage is TRBV20-1 and J usage is TRBJ2-7; D may be TRBD1 or TRBD2 (6 bases each). Germline assignment: CDR1 DFQATT and CDR2 SNEGSKA (reference sequence). The CDR3 consists of 13 residues. The V gene lost 4 bases and the J gene lost 6 bases, with 16 bases spanning the gap.

Only one count was recorded for this clonotype. Here the CDR3 DNA reads TGTGCCTGGGGGACAGGGGATACGCAGTATTTT. Its translation: CAWGTGDTQYF. The chain carries TRBV30 and TRBJ2-3; 9 bases align to TRBD1. The V gene end was trimmed by 5 bases and the J gene end by 6 bases; junction bases not matched to a gene: 0. This CDR3 has 11 residues. CDR1 and CDR2 (germline): GTSNPN, SVGIG (reference sequence).

The chain has TRBV20-1 and TRBJ2-1; the D gene is possibly TRBD2 (6 bases). Germline V lookup: CDR1 DFQATT, CDR2 SNEGSKA (reference sequence). The V and J ends lost 3 bases and 0 bases respectively, with 12 bases between them. The CDR3 covers 15 residues. In DNA form, the CDR3 reads TGCAGTGCTAGGGGCGGGGCTAGCTCCTACAATGAGCAGTTCTTC. It translates to CSARGGASSYNEQFF.

J is TRBJ2-7 and V is TRBV9; 8 bases are shared with TRBD2. Germline V gene sequence: CDR1 SGDLS, CDR2 YYNGEE. J lost 5 bases, V lost 2 bases, and 3 bases had no gene match. The CDR3 is made up of 13 amino acids. CDR3 protein: CASSVGLVHEQYF. CDR3 in DNA: TGTGCCAGCAGCGTGGGACTAGTGCACGAGCAGTACTTC.

This clonotype was seen only a few times. The chain recombines TRBV7-2 with TRBJ2-2; D is possibly TRBD1 (5 bases). There are 16 residues in the CDR3. With 5 bases removed from V and 3 bases from J, the gap between germline ends came to 16 bases. CDR1 is SGHTA and CDR2 is FQGNSA in the germline V gene. DNA of the CDR3: TGTGCCAGCAGCACTTCCAGGGTAGGGGACACCGGGGAGCTGTTTTTT. Translated: CASSTSRVGDTGELFF. Full variable domain (outside the CDR3, taken from reference TRBV7-2 and TRBJ2-2): GAGVSQSPSNKVTEKGKDVELRCDPISGHTALYWYRQSLGQGLEFLIYFQGNSAPDKSGLPSDRFSAERTGGSVSTLTIQRTQQEDSAVYLCASSTSRVGDTGELFFGEGSRLTVL.

As to this clonotype: A much larger clonotype is one base distant, so this may be a read error. The rearrangement uses TRBV25-1 and TRBJ1-5; D is perhaps TRBD1 (6 bases). The germline V gene has CDR1 MGHDK and CDR2 SYGVNS. The CDR3 consists of 15 residues. Trimming pared 2 bases from V and 5 bases from J, leaving 13 bases between. The CDR3 DNA reads as TGTGCCAGCAGTGAAAGGGGGGCAGGCTATCAGCCCCAGCATTTT. Translating gives CASSERGAGYQPQHF. The whole variable domain, remainder taken from reference TRBV25-1 and TRBJ1-5, is EADIYQTPRYLVIGTGKKITLECSQTMGHDKMYWYQQDPGMELHLIHYSYGVNSTEKGDLSSESTVSRIRTEHFPLTLESARPSHTSQYLCASSERGAGYQPQHFGDGTRLSIL.

The chain links TRBV7-8 to TRBJ1-2; possibly TRBD1 for D (6 bases). The germline gives CDR1 SGHVS, CDR2 FQNEAQ. V shed 3 bases and J shed 0 bases, with 11 bases lying between them. This CDR3 comprises 15 residues. CDR3: CASSLGTSTNYGYTF. CDR3 sequence (DNA): TGTGCCAGCAGCTTGGGGACATCCACTAACTATGGCTACACCTTC.

The J gene is TRBJ2-2, the V gene TRBV2; the D is unclear. Trimming left V 3 bases short and J 4 bases short, with 12 bases between. The CDR3 contains 15 residues. Per germline, CDR1 SNHLY and CDR2 FYNNEI. CDR3 nucleotides: TGTGCCAGCAGTGATAGGCCAGCAGGCACCGGGGAGCTGTTTTTT. Amino acid sequence: CASSDRPAGTGELFF. Full variable domain (remainder filled in from reference TRBV2 and TRBJ2-2): EPEVTQTPSHQVTQMGQEVILRCVPISNHLYFYWYRQILGQKVEFLVSFYNNEISEKSEIFDDQFSVERPDGSNFTLKIRSTKLEDSAMYFCASSDRPAGTGELFFGEGSRLTVL.

This chain links TRBV11-2 with TRBJ2-2, with a possible D match to TRBD2 (6 bases). The V and J ends lost 5 bases and 6 bases respectively, with 19 bases between them. The CDR3 loop spans 16 amino acids. CDR1 is SGHAT, CDR2 FQNNGV, per germline. CDR3 DNA: TGTGCCAGCAGCCCCATAACTTTCGGGGGTTCCGGGGAGCTGTTTTTT. It codes for CASSPITFGGSGELFF. Complete variable domain (other parts from reference TRBV11-2 and TRBJ2-2): EAGVAQSPRYKIIEKRQSVAFWCNPISGHATLYWYQQILGQGPKLLIQFQNNGVVDDSQLPKDRFSAERLKGVDSTLKIQPAKLEDSAVYLCASSPITFGGSGELFFGEGSRLTVL.

The CDR3 DNA reads as TGTGTTTCGAGGGGGCCATGGACCTCCGGGGAGCTGTTTTTT. This encodes CVSRGPWTSGELFF. The genes are TRBV19 and TRBJ2-2, with TRBD1 matching over 7 bases. The CDR3 runs 14 residues. The germline gives CDR1 LNHDA, CDR2 SQIVND (reference sequence).

The rearrangement uses TRBV20-1 and TRBJ1-4, with TRBD1 as a possible D gene (6 bases). Germline lookup yields CDR1 DFQATT and CDR2 SNEGSKA (reference sequence). V was pared by 0 bases and J by 6 bases, with 14 bases between. The CDR3 extends over 15 amino acids. The DNA of the CDR3 is TGCAGTGCTAGAGATATGAGGGGGTCGGATGAAAAACTGTTTTTT. Encoded protein: CSARDMRGSDEKLFF.

The table lists this clonotype with a few counts. V is TRBV20-1 and J is TRBJ1-5; D uncertain. V lost 0 bases and J lost 4, with 16 bases in between. The V gene's germline CDR1 is DFQATT and CDR2 SNEGSKA (reference sequence). This CDR3 comprises 16 residues. In nucleotides, the CDR3 is TGCAGTGCTAGAGAACCATTTCAACAGATGAATCAGCCCCAGCATTTT. Translation gives CSAREPFQQMNQPQHF.

This clonotype came up a few times. The gene calls are TRBV7-9 and TRBJ1-2, with unresolved D. Germline lookup yields CDR1 SEHNR and CDR2 FQNEAQ (reference sequence). The ends were cut back, 5 bases at V and 5 bases at J, with 6 bases in the middle. The CDR3 is 11 amino acids. CDR3 coding DNA: TGTGCCAGCAGCCCCGTTTATGGCTACACCTTC. Protein: CASSPVYGYTF.

The chain uses TRBV5-3 and TRBJ1-2; no definite D call. TRBV5-3 is an ORF; its function is uncertain. The CDR3 length is 11 residues. The V end lost 8 bases, the J end lost 10 bases, and 15 bases lay between the germline ends. The CDR3 nucleotides are TGTGCCAGTGCGTTGATTGGTTCCTACACCTTC. The encoded protein is CASALIGSYTF.

The chain carries TRBV20-1 and TRBJ1-5; TRBD1 matches 8 bases. The ends lost 6 bases at V and 7 bases at J; junction bases unmatched: 14. Germline V gene data show CDR1 as DFQATT and CDR2 as SNEGSKA (reference sequence). This CDR3 contains 15 residues. The CDR3 DNA sequence: TGCAGTGCCCGAGGGACAGGACGACGGGGACAGCCCCAGCATTTT. Its translation: CSARGTGRRGQPQHF.